Listed below are T cell receptor beta chains from one sample, sequenced in a study of cytomegalovirus exposure and HLA in healthy donors. Measured with immunoSEQ multiplex PCR; TCRdb has only the in-frame clones, and not every one. The table records about 190,000 clones, 70% to 90% of them present only once. What was sequenced was PBMCs. Every receptor here comes from a woman younger than 30 in good health and CMV-seropositive. Both conserved end residues are part of each CDR3. A D gene is named only where the DNA matches it firmly. For some rows the clone size is stated as once, few or many, or as a class when expanded; others skip it.

v_gene,j_gene,d_gene,abundance,CDR3nt,CDR3aa
TRBV5-4,TRBJ2-5,TRBD2,.,TGTGCCAGCAGCTTCCTGGGACTAGCGGGGGGCAGGCAAGAGACCCAGTACTTC,CASSFLGLAGGRQETQYF
TRBV7-2,TRBJ2-3,TRBD2,.,TGTGCCAGCAGCGTCGGGGGGGCCACAGATACGCAGTATTTT,CASSVGGATDTQYF
TRBV9,TRBJ1-2,TRBD1,.,TGTGCCAGCAGCGTTCAGGGGGCTGGGGGTGGCTACACCTTC,CASSVQGAGGGYTF
TRBV6-5,TRBJ1-6,TRBD1,once,TGTGCCAGCAGCCGGGACAGGGTCAATTCACCCCTCCACTTT,CASSRDRVNSPLHF
TRBV27,TRBJ1-2,TRBD1,once,TGTGCCAGCAGGACCCTGGGACAGGGGGATGGCTACACCTTC,CASRTLGQGDGYTF
TRBV6-9,TRBJ2-3,TRBD2,.,TGTGCCAGCAGCCGGGGGGGCCGCACAGATACGCAGTATTTT,CASSRGGRTDTQYF
TRBV7-9,TRBJ2-7,.,few,TGTGCCAGCGATGGGTGGGGGGAACATGCCGAGCAGTACTTC,CASDGWGEHAEQYF
TRBV5-1,TRBJ1-1,TRBD1,.,TGCGCCAGCAGCCTCGACAGGGGTGCTGAAGCTTTCTTT,CASSLDRGAEAFF
TRBV4-1,TRBJ1-3,.,.,TGCGCCAGCAGCCAAATGGCGGCGGCCCGCTCTGGAAACACCATATATTTT,CASSQMAAARSGNTIYF
TRBV4-1,TRBJ2-1,TRBD2,.,TGCGCCACCACCCGGACGGCTGGGGAGGGATTCGATGAGCAGTTCTTC,CATTRTAGEGFDEQFF
TRBV9,TRBJ1-2,.,.,TGTGCCAGCAGCGTATCCCAGGGGCCTTTCTATGGCTACACCTTC,CASSVSQGPFYGYTF
TRBV5-1,TRBJ1-2,TRBD1,few,TGCGCCAGCAGCTTACGGACAGGGGGAGCGGATGGCTACACCTTC,CASSLRTGGADGYTF
TRBV18,TRBJ1-1,TRBD1,.,TGTGCCAGCTCACCAGGACAGGGGGTGACTGAAGCTTTCTTT,CASSPGQGVTEAFF